The 21 T cell receptor beta chains below were found in one sample sequenced in a study of control samples from healthy donors and cancer patients. Profiled with immunoSEQ multiplex PCR; TCRdb holds only in-frame clones, not every one. The top ten clones hold around 0.92% of a sample with about 160,000 clones, 95% to 96% of them seen once. Sequencing used blood. Source of these receptors: a woman under 40 in good health.

Written as DNA, the CDR3 is TGTGCCAGCAGCCAAGATCTGGGCTCCGCGCCTACGCAGTATTTT. Translated: CASSQDLGSAPTQYF. The chain has TRBV3-1 (or the pseudogene TRBV3-2) and TRBJ2-3; D gene unclear. V was trimmed by 0 bases and J by 8 bases, leaving 15 bases between them. The CDR3 is 15 residues long. The V gene's germline CDR1 is LGHDT and CDR2 YNNKEL (reference sequence).

This chain's CDR3 is CASSQDLGHNQPQHF. As DNA, the CDR3 is TGCGCCAGCAGCCAAGATTTAGGTCACAATCAGCCCCAGCATTTT. The chain employs TRBV4-1 and TRBJ1-5; no reliable D call. Germline V CDR1 and CDR2: MGHRA, YSYEKL. The V end was cut by 0 bases, the J end by 3 bases, with 9 bases between. The CDR3 is 15 residues long.

The CDR3 region is CASSVGGAWDNEQFF. The CDR3 DNA reads TGTGCCAGCAGTGTCGGGGGGGCCTGGGACAATGAGCAGTTCTTC. The V and J genes are TRBV28 and TRBJ2-1, with 8 bases fitting TRBD2. Germline loops: CDR1 MDHEN, CDR2 SYDVKM. V lost 5 bases to trimming and J lost 5 bases; unmatched junction nucleotides: 8. The CDR3 loop spans 15 amino acids.

The chain has TRBV9 and TRBJ1-6; D uncertain. Per the germline V gene, CDR1 is SGDLS and CDR2 is YYNGEE. The CDR3 length is 17 residues. V dropped 4 bases and J dropped 0 bases, with 14 bases sitting between them. The CDR3 nucleotides read TGTGCCAGCAGCCCAGGAGGGCCGAGCTCCTATAATTCACCCCTCCACTTT. Its protein is CASSPGGPSSYNSPLHF. The complete variable domain, with remaining parts taken from reference TRBV9 and TRBJ1-6, reads DSGVTQTPKHLITATGQRVTLRCSPRSGDLSVYWYQQSLDQGLQFLIQYYNGEERAKGNILERFSAQQFPDLHSELNLSSLELGDSALYFCASSPGGPSSYNSPLHFGNGTRLTVT.

DNA for the CDR3: TGTGCCAGCAGCTTGGGGCAGGGCGGCTACGAGCAGTACTTC. It codes for CASSLGQGGYEQYF. This rearrangement joins TRBV5-4 to TRBJ2-7; D is possibly TRBD1 (5 bases). V lost 0 bases to trimming and J lost 3 bases, with 10 bases between them. This CDR3 has 14 amino acids. The germline V gene has CDR1 SGHNT and CDR2 YYREEE (reference sequence).

V is TRBV4-1 and J is TRBJ2-5; D call uncertain. The CDR3 spans 16 residues. V lost 0 bases, J lost 4 bases, and 15 bases lay in between. CDR1 and CDR2 from the germline V gene are MGHRA and YSYEKL. This CDR3 is CASSQDSAETLETQYF. For the CDR3, the DNA is TGCGCCAGCAGCCAAGATTCCGCGGAGACCTTAGAGACCCAGTACTTC.

This chain joins TRBV11-2 and TRBJ2-5; D possibly corresponds to TRBD2 (5 bases). Trimming shortened V by 6 bases and J by 0 bases, and 17 bases separated the two germline ends. Germline V gene data show CDR1 as SGHAT and CDR2 as FQNNGV. The CDR3 loop spans 16 amino acids. The CDR3 DNA reads as TGTGCCAGCAGATTGGCGCTAGCAGGCTACCAAGAGACCCAGTACTTC. It codes for CASRLALAGYQETQYF.

This rearrangement joins TRBV10-3 to TRBJ1-6, with TRBD1 matching over 10 bases. Germline lookup yields CDR1 ENHRY and CDR2 SYGVKD. The length of the CDR3 is 15 residues. V lost 2 bases to trimming and J lost 8 bases; unmatched junction nucleotides: 3. Here the CDR3 reads CAISEKGTGDSPLHF. CDR3 coding DNA: TGTGCCATCAGTGAGAAAGGGACAGGGGATTCACCCCTCCACTTT.

The chain joins TRBV4-1 to TRBJ2-7, with 7 positions matching TRBD1. CDR3 size: 15 residues. With V trimmed by 0 bases and J by 4 bases, 6 bases remained unmatched. In germline, CDR1 is MGHRA, CDR2 YSYEKL. CDR3 sequence reads: CASSQDGRTGYEQYF. Written as DNA, the CDR3 is TGCGCCAGCAGCCAAGACGGCAGGACAGGATACGAGCAGTACTTC.

J is TRBJ1-1 and V is TRBV6-1; D is undetermined. Germline values: CDR1 MNHNS, CDR2 SASEGT. V lost 1 base, J lost 8 bases, and 11 bases lay in between. This CDR3 comprises 13 residues. The CDR3 protein is CASSEGRRGEAFF. Written as DNA, the CDR3 is TGTGCCAGCAGTGAAGGGCGAAGAGGGGAAGCTTTCTTT.

The chain recombines TRBV4-1 with TRBJ1-2; 7 bases agree with TRBD1. Germline values: CDR1 MGHRA, CDR2 YSYEKL. After removal of 2 bases from V and 0 bases from J, the junction contained 3 bases not matched to a gene. This CDR3 is 15 amino acids long. The CDR3 here is CASSQWDSTNYGYTF. The CDR3 nucleotides are TGCGCCAGCAGCCAATGGGACAGTACTAACTATGGCTACACCTTC.

The CDR3 coding sequence is TGTGCCAGCAGCCGCAGAATACTAGCGGGAGTTTTGAACGAGCAGTTCTTC. This translates into CASSRRILAGVLNEQFF. The chain joins TRBV14 to TRBJ2-1; 11 bases map to TRBD2. Germline trimming cut 4 bases from V and 10 bases from J; bases unmatched to any gene: 15. The germline gives CDR1 SGHDN, CDR2 FVKESK. The CDR3 extends over 17 amino acids. Together with reference TRBV14 and TRBJ2-1, the CDR3 gives the full variable domain: EAGVTQFPSHSVIEKGQTVTLRCDPISGHDNLYWYRRVMGKEIKFLLHFVKESKQDESGMPNNRFLAERTGGTYSTLKVQPAELEDSGVYFCASSRRILAGVLNEQFFGPGTRLTVL.

This chain connects TRBV29-1 to TRBJ2-5, with 8 bases identical to TRBD2. CDR3 length: 17 amino acids. The ends lost 0 bases at V and 1 base at J; junction bases unmatched: 10. The germline CDR1 and CDR2 sequences are SQVTM and ANQGSEA. In DNA, the CDR3 is TGCAGCGTTGAAGATGAGGCTAGCGGGTCCCCCCAAGAGACCCAGTACTTC. This translates into CSVEDEASGSPQETQYF. Filled out from reference TRBV29-1 and TRBJ2-5, the complete variable domain reads SAVISQKPSRDICQRGTSLTIQCQVDSQVTMMFWYRQQPGQSLTLIATANQGSEATYESGFVIDKFPISRPNLTFSTLTVSNMSPEDSSIYLCSVEDEASGSPQETQYFGPGTRLLVL.

The chain has TRBV10-3 and TRBJ2-2; 13 positions agree with TRBD2. CDR3 length: 20 residues. Germline CDR1 is ENHRY and CDR2 is SYGVKD. The J segment lost 4 bases and the V segment lost 0 bases, leaving 11 bases of the junction unmatched. CDR3: CAISESIGEGLAGVTGELFF. CDR3 nucleotide sequence: TGTGCCATCAGTGAGTCGATAGGGGAAGGACTAGCGGGAGTCACCGGGGAGCTGTTTTTT.

Concerning this clone itself: A junction boundary mismatches the germline segment, possibly from a read error. The chain has TRBV2 and TRBJ1-2; D gene uncertain. The CDR3 consists of 13 residues. CDR1 SNHLY and CDR2 FYNNEI come from the germline V gene. CDR3 protein: CASSEAQVRSDHF. DNA of the CDR3: TGTGCCAGCAGTGAAGCGCAAGTCAGGTCAGATCATTTC.

The chain recombines TRBV25-1 with TRBJ1-2; D possibly corresponds to TRBD1 (5 bases). The CDR3 totals 11 residues. The germline CDR1 and CDR2 sequences are MGHDK and SYGVNS. Trimming cost V 6 bases and J 7 bases, with 9 bases left between them. CDR3 residues: CASRDMFGYTF. Here the CDR3 DNA reads TGTGCCAGCAGGGACATGTTTGGCTACACCTTC.

The chain uses TRBV10-1 and TRBJ1-3; D might be TRBD1 (5 bases). Germline V CDR1 and CDR2: WNHNN, SYGVQD (reference sequence). V was shortened by 6 bases and J by 0 bases, with 15 bases between the two germline ends. This CDR3 has 16 amino acids. The DNA of the CDR3 is TGCGCCAGCAGCAGCCACATCCAGGGCTCTGGAAACACCATATATTTT. As protein: CASSSHIQGSGNTIYF.

The rearrangement links TRBV2 to TRBJ2-7; TRBD2 agrees at 8 bases. There are 13 residues in the CDR3. In germline, CDR1 is SNHLY, CDR2 FYNNEI. Trimming removed 8 bases from V and 0 bases from J; junction bases left unmatched: 3. The CDR3 sequence: CASCSGSSYEQYF. CDR3 nucleotide sequence: TGTGCCAGCTGCAGCGGGAGCTCCTACGAGCAGTACTTC.

This chain connects TRBV7-3 to TRBJ1-3, with D uncertain. From germline, CDR1 is SGHTA and CDR2 FQGTGA. Trimming took off 9 bases at V and 0 bases at J, with 9 bases between the two ends. The CDR3 totals 13 residues. This chain's CDR3 is CARGRASGNTIYF. Written as DNA, the CDR3 is TGTGCCAGAGGACGGGCCTCTGGAAACACCATATATTTT.

The V call is TRBV27, the J call TRBJ1-6; D gene unclear. V lost 7 bases, J lost 9 bases, and 19 bases lay in between. CDR3 length: 15 residues. The V gene's germline CDR1 is MNHEY and CDR2 SMNVEV (reference sequence). The CDR3 DNA is TGTGCCAGCACCTATTCTACCTCCGGTGGTTCACCCCTCCACTTT. It translates to CASTYSTSGGSPLHF.

This clone occurred once. The J gene is TRBJ2-2, the V gene TRBV28; D might be TRBD1 (6 bases). Germline values: CDR1 MDHEN, CDR2 SYDVKM. This CDR3 has 15 residues. Trimming removed 2 bases at V and 7 bases at J, with 14 bases between. CDR3 loop: CASSLRGGAGGELFF. In nucleotides, the CDR3 is TGTGCCAGCAGTTTACGTGGGGGCGCGGGCGGGGAGCTGTTTTTT.